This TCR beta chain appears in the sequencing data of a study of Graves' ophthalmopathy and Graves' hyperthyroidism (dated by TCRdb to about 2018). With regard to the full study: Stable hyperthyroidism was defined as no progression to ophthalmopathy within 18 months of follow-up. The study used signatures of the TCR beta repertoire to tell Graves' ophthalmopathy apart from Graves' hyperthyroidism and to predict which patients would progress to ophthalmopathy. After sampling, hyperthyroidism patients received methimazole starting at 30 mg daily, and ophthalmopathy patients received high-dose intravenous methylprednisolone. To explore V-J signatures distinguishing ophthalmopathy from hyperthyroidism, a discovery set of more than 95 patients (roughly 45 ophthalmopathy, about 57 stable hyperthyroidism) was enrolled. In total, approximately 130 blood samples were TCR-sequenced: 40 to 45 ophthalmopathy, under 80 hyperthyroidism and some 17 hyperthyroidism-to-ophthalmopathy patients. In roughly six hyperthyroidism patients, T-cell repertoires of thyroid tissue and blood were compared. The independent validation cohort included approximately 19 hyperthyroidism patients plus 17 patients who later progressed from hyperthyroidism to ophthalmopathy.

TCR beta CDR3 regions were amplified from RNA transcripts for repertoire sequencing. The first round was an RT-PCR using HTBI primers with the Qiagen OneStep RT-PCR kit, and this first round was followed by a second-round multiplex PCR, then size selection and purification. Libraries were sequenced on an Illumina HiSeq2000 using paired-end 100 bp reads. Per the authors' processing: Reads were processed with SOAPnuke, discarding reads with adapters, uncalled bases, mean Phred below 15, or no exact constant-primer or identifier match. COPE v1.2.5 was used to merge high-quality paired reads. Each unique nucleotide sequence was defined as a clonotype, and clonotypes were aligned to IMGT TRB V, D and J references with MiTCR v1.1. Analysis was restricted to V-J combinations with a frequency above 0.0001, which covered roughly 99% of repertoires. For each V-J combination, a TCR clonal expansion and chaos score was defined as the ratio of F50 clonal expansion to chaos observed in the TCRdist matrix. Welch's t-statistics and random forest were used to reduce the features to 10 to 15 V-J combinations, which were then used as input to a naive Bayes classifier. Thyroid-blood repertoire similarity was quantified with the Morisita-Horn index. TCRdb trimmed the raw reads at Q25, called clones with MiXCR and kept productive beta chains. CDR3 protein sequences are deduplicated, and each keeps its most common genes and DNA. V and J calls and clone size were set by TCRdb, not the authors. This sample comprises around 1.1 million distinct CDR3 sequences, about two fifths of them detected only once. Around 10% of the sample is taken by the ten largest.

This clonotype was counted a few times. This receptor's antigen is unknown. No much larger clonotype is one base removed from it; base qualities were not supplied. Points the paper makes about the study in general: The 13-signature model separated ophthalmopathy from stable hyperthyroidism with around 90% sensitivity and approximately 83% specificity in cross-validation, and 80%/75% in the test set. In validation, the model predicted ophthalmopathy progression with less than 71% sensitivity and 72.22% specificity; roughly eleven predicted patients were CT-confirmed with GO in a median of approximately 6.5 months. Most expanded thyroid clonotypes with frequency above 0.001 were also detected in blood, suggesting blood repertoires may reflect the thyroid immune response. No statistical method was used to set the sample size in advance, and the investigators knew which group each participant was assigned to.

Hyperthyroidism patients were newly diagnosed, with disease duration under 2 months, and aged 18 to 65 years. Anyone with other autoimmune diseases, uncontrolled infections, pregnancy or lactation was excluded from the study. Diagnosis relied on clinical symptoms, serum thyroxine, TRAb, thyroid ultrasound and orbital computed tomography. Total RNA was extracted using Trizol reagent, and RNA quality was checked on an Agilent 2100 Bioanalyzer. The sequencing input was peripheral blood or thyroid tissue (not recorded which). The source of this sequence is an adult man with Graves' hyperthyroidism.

The CDR3 loop reads CASSYGPGHSTLAYEQYF. The DNA sequence reads TGTGCCAGCAGTTATGGACCGGGACACTCCACCCTTGCCTACGAGCAGTACTTC. The chain links TRBV6-9 with TRBJ2-7; TRBD1 might be the D gene, on 6 matching bases. CDR1 and CDR2 (MNHGY, SVAAGI) derive from the germline V gene. The trim is 2 bases for V and 2 bases for J, with a gap of 22 bases between the germline ends. The CDR3 has 18 amino acids, counting the end cysteine and phenylalanine. The entry retains the CDR3 DNA only, 54 bases that are in frame from base 1.